This T cell receptor beta chain was obtained from a study of cytomegalovirus exposure and HLA in healthy donors. Overall study context: The roughly 120 validation repertoires matched the roughly 700 first-cohort repertoires in platform, a later analysis reported. General study results and limits: First-cohort TCR clusters were later found to tend to co-occur in the 90 to 150 validation repertoires. Specificity of a few CMV-associated chains for CMV antigens was verified in vitro. Generally TCR sequences proved uncommon, though certain public TCRs appeared in numerous donors.

Concerning this clone itself: Its antigen is undetermined.

The table came from immunoSEQ multiplex PCR; TCRdb's copy has only in-frame clones and leaves some out. Among about 120,000 clones listed, about 85% were seen once. In germline, CDR1 is MGHRA, CDR2 YSYEKL. CDR3 length equals 17 residues. V shed 1 base and J 7 bases; nucleotides not matched to a gene: 11. This clonotype originated in a woman aged 25 to 45 in good health and CMV-seronegative. The sample comprised PBMCs. The chain carries TRBV4-1 and TRBJ2-3, with 10 bases identical to TRBD2. CDR3 in amino acids: CASSQGGGAGGMNTQYF. CDR3 sequence (DNA): TGCGCCAGCAGCCAAGGGGGCGGAGCGGGGGGGATGAATACGCAGTATTTT.